These 22 T cell receptor beta chains were all obtained from the same sample, sequenced in a study of control samples from healthy donors and cancer patients. Here immunoSEQ multiplex PCR was the method, and the copy in TCRdb shows in-frame clones only, minus some. The table shows around 50,000 clones, with more than 85% occurring only once. The sample was PBMCs. All receptors derive from a man younger than 40 with colorectal cancer.

The genes are TRBV18 and TRBJ1-1, with D possibly being TRBD1 (5 bases). In germline, CDR1 is KGHSH, CDR2 LQKENI. The V gene lost 5 bases and the J gene lost 9 bases, with 10 bases spanning the gap. The CDR3 contains 11 residues. CDR3 nucleotides: TGTGCCAGCTCAGCGGGACGACAAGCTTTCTTT. It translates to CASSAGRQAFF.

This chain links TRBV19 with TRBJ1-1; D remains ambiguous. Germline CDR1 is LNHDA and CDR2 is SQIVND (reference sequence). Between the trimmed V and J ends, which lost 0 bases and 0 bases, there was a span of 11 bases. The CDR3 sequence is 16 residues long. The CDR3 loop is CASSIDGPRMNTEAFF. DNA for the CDR3: TGTGCCAGTAGTATAGATGGGCCCAGAATGAACACTGAAGCTTTCTTT. The full variable domain, with the rest looked up from reference TRBV19 and TRBJ1-1, is DGGITQSPKYLFRKEGQNVTLSCEQNLNHDAMYWYRQDPGQGLRLIYYSQIVNDFQKGDIAEGYSVSREKKESFPLTVTSAQKNPTAFYLCASSIDGPRMNTEAFFGQGTRLTVV.

V usage is TRBV30 and J usage is TRBJ1-3; 7 positions agree with TRBD1. The germline CDR1 and CDR2 sequences are GTSNPN and SVGIG (reference sequence). V was clipped by 4 bases and J by 4 bases; unmatched bases: 16. CDR3 length: 17 residues. The CDR3 here is CAWMTGGQIFRGNTIYF. The CDR3 coding sequence is TGTGCCTGGATGACCGGGGGACAGATATTTAGAGGAAACACCATATATTTT.

The V call is TRBV7-2, the J call TRBJ2-3, with D uncertain. CDR1 is SGHTA and CDR2 is FQGNSA in the germline V gene. The ends were cut back, 3 bases at V and 3 bases at J, with 7 bases in the middle. The CDR3 extends over 13 amino acids. CDR3 in amino acids: CASSFGGTDTQYF. In DNA form, the CDR3 reads TGTGCCAGCAGCTTCGGTGGGACAGATACGCAGTATTTT.

The rearrangement joins TRBV21-1 to TRBJ2-3; TRBD1 reflects the table's D call only, with no check against the DNA. TRBV21-1 counts as a pseudogene. This CDR3 contains 15 residues. For the CDR3, the DNA is TGTGCCAGCAGCTTCCGGGACAGACCCACAGATACGCAGTATTTT. Protein sequence: CASSFRDRPTDTQYF.

The J gene is TRBJ2-7, the V gene TRBV5-5, with 8 bases that match TRBD1. In germline, CDR1 is SGHKS, CDR2 YYEKEE (reference sequence). CDR3 length: 14 residues. Trimming at V came to 2 bases and at J to 3 bases, leaving 4 bases not matched to a gene. The CDR3 sequence is CASSFRGLSYEQYV. The DNA for the CDR3 is TGTGCCAGCAGCTTCAGGGGGCTAAGCTACGAGCAGTACGTC.

CDR3 nucleotides: TGTGCCAGTAGTATAAGACGGACCTATGGCTACACCTTC. Its protein is CASSIRRTYGYTF. The chain recombines TRBV19 with TRBJ1-2, with unresolved D. The germline V and J ends were trimmed by 2 bases and 4 bases, with 8 bases remaining between them. The CDR3 is 13 residues long. CDR1 and CDR2 from the germline V gene are LNHDA and SQIVND (reference sequence).

On this clone itself: Other DNA sequences in this sample translate to the same CDR3. This rearrangement joins TRBV18 to TRBJ1-5; a weak D match, TRBD1 (5 bases). The germline V gene has CDR1 KGHSH and CDR2 LQKENI. There are 14 residues in the CDR3. V was shortened by 3 bases and J by 2 bases, with 8 bases between the two germline ends. For the CDR3, the DNA is TGTGCCAGCTCACCGAGCAGGGGCAATCAGCCCCAGCATTTT. It encodes CASSPSRGNQPQHF.

This chain uses TRBV4-2 with TRBJ2-3, with 11 bases lining up with TRBD2. With V trimmed by 0 bases and J by 2 bases, 10 bases remained unmatched. The CDR3 is made up of 19 amino acids. Per the germline V gene, CDR1 is LGHNA and CDR2 is YNFKEQ. The CDR3 region has the DNA TGTGCCAGCAGCCAAGAAGGGTCTAGCGGGGGGTCCATCACAGATACGCAGTATTTT. As protein: CASSQEGSSGGSITDTQYF.

The genes are TRBV5-1 and TRBJ2-1; the match to TRBD2 covers 7 bases. Germline V lookup: CDR1 SGHRS, CDR2 YFSETQ. The V gene end was trimmed by 5 bases and the J gene end by 5 bases; junction bases not matched to a gene: 7. This CDR3 has 14 residues. CDR3 sequence (DNA): TGCGCCAGCAGATCCGGGACTACAAACAATGAGCAGTTCTTC. Translating it yields CASRSGTTNNEQFF. The whole variable domain, remainder taken from reference TRBV5-1 and TRBJ2-1, is KAGVTQTPRYLIKTRGQQVTLSCSPISGHRSVSWYQQTPGQGLQFLFEYFSETQRNKGNFPGRFSGRQFSNSRSEMNVSTLELGDSALYLCASRSGTTNNEQFFGPGTRLTVL.

The V call is TRBV19, the J call TRBJ1-2, with D unresolved. Germline V gene lookup returns CDR1 LNHDA and CDR2 SQIVND (reference sequence). The CDR3 covers 14 residues. Trimming stripped 5 bases from V and 4 bases from J, with 14 bases between. CDR3 bases: TGTGCCAGTAGTTATTCCAGCTCGAGCTATGGCTACACCTTC. This gives the protein CASSYSSSSYGYTF.

This clone has a single count. J is TRBJ1-1 and V is TRBV19; TRBD1 agrees at 8 bases. The CDR3 covers 16 residues. Germline assignment: CDR1 LNHDA and CDR2 SQIVND (reference sequence). Trimming removed 6 bases from V and 1 base from J; junction bases left unmatched: 10. CDR3 region: CASSIKAGTGNTEAFF. The CDR3 DNA follows: TGTGCCAGTAGCATCAAAGCCGGGACAGGGAACACTGAAGCTTTCTTT.

The chain uses TRBV2 and TRBJ1-4; 8 bases align to TRBD1. J gave up 8 bases and V 4 bases, and 9 bases lay outside the gene matches. This CDR3 is built from 15 residues. Germline V gene sequence: CDR1 SNHLY, CDR2 FYNNEI. CDR3 region: CASSGLRTGREKLFF. Written as DNA, the CDR3 is TGTGCCAGCAGTGGTTTGAGGACAGGGCGGGAAAAACTGTTTTTT.

The V and J genes are TRBV30 and TRBJ2-6, with D unresolved. Germline-derived CDR1 and CDR2 are GTSNPN and SVGIG (reference sequence). This CDR3 spans 13 amino acids. V dropped 8 bases and J dropped 4 bases, with 12 bases sitting between them. CDR3 amino acids: CAAPLAGANVLTF. DNA of the CDR3: TGTGCCGCCCCTCTTGCAGGGGCCAACGTCCTGACTTTC. The entire variable domain, with the rest obtained from reference TRBV30 and TRBJ2-6, is as follows: SQTIHQWPATLVQPVGSPLSLECTVEGTSNPNLYWYRQAAGRGLQLLFYSVGIGQISSEVPQNLSASRPQDRQFILSSKKLLLSDSGFYLCAAPLAGANVLTFGAGSRLTVL.

In DNA, the CDR3 is TGTGCCAGCAGCCAGGTCCGAAGGGGGGCCGAGCAGTACTTC. It translates to CASSQVRRGAEQYF. This chain links TRBV14 with TRBJ2-7; D could derive from TRBD1 or TRBD2 (6 bases each). V was clipped by 3 bases and J by 6 bases, with 15 bases between them. CDR1 is SGHDN, CDR2 FVKESK, per germline. CDR3 length equals 14 residues.

The rearrangement uses TRBV7-9 and TRBJ2-1, with TRBD1 identical over 7 bases. The trim removed 4 bases at V and 7 bases at J, leaving 7 bases unmatched. The CDR3 covers 14 residues. Germline-derived CDR1 and CDR2 are SEHNR and FQNEAQ (reference sequence). This CDR3 reads CASSSGQVSNEQFF. Here the CDR3 DNA reads TGTGCCAGCAGCTCTGGACAGGTCTCGAATGAGCAGTTCTTC.

The V gene is TRBV2, the J gene TRBJ2-1; 11 positions agree with TRBD2. The V and J ends lost 7 bases and 9 bases, in that order; junction bases with no gene match: 14. The CDR3 sequence is 16 residues long. Germline values: CDR1 SNHLY, CDR2 FYNNEI. In nucleotides, the CDR3 is TGTGCCAGCATCATACTGATAGCGGGGGGGCTGTCTGAGCAGTTCTTC. Protein product: CASIILIAGGLSEQFF.

This chain's CDR3 is CASSYVGNYGYTF. Here the CDR3 DNA reads TGTGCCAGCAGTTACGTGGGAAACTATGGCTACACCTTC. The chain is built from TRBV6-6 and TRBJ1-2; D is unclear. The CDR3 extends over 13 amino acids. Trimming took off 2 bases at V and 2 bases at J, with 6 bases between the two ends. Per the germline V gene, CDR1 is MNHNY and CDR2 is SVGAGI (reference sequence).

V is TRBV30 and J is TRBJ1-6; possibly TRBD1 for D (6 bases). The germline V gene encodes CDR1 GTSNPN and CDR2 SVGIG (reference sequence). The CDR3 spans 16 residues. V was shortened by 0 bases and J by 7 bases, with 16 bases between the two germline ends. CDR3 nucleotides: TGTGCCTGGAGTGTACGGGGGGACATACTAAATTCACCCCTCCACTTT. Encoded protein: CAWSVRGDILNSPLHF.

This sequence joins TRBV29-1 and TRBJ1-2; 10 bases fit TRBD1. The CDR3 consists of 13 residues. The V segment lost 4 bases and the J segment 3 bases; nucleotides outside the gene matches: 2. The germline V gene encodes CDR1 SQVTM and CDR2 ANQGSEA. CDR3 coding DNA: TGCAGCGTTGTGGACAGGGGGGACTATGGCTACACCTTC. It yields the protein CSVVDRGDYGYTF.

This clone was recorded only once. V usage is TRBV27 and J usage is TRBJ2-7; 9 nucleotides match TRBD1. The trim removed 5 bases at V and 4 bases at J, leaving 15 bases unmatched. This CDR3 contains 17 residues. Germline CDR1 and CDR2: MNHEY and SMNVEV (reference sequence). CDR3 protein: CASSVPGQGRSLYEQYV. The DNA for the CDR3 is TGTGCCAGCAGTGTCCCGGGACAGGGCCGTTCTTTATACGAGCAGTACGTC.

V usage is TRBV4-3 and J usage is TRBJ2-1; D remains unclear. CDR3 length equals 14 residues. Trimming left V 1 base short and J 3 bases short, with 7 bases between. Germline V gene data show CDR1 as LGHNA and CDR2 as YSLEER. The CDR3 DNA reads TGCGCCAGCAGCCAAGGGGTAGACTACAATGAGCAGTTCTTC. Translation: CASSQGVDYNEQFF.